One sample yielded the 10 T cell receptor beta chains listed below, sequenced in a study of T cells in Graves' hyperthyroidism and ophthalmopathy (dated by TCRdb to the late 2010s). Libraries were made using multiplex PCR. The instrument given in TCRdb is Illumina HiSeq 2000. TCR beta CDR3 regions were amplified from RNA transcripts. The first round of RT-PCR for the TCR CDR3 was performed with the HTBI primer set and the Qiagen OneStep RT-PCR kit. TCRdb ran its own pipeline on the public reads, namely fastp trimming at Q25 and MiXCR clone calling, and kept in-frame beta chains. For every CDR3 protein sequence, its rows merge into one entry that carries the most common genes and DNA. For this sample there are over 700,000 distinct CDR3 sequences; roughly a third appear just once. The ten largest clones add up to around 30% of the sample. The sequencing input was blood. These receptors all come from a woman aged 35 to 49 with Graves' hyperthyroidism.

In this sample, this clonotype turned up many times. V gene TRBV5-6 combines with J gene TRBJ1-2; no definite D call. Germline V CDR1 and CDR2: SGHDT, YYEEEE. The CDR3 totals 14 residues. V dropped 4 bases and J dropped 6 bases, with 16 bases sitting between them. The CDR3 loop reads CASSQATANDGYTF. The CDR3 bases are TGTGCCAGCAGCCAGGCTACGGCGAACGATGGCTACACCTTC.

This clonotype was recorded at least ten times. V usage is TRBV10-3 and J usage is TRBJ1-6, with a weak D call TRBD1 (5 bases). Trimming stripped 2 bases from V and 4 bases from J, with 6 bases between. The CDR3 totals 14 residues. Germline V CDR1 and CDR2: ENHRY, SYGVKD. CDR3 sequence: CAISEDRYNSPLHF. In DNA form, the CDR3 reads TGTGCCATCAGTGAGGACAGATATAATTCACCCCTCCACTTT.

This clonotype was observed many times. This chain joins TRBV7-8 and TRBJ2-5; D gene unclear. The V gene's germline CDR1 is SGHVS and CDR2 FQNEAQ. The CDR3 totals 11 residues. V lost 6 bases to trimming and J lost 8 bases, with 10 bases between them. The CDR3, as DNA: TGTGCCAGCAGTCCGGGCCGAACCCAGTACTTC. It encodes CASSPGRTQYF.

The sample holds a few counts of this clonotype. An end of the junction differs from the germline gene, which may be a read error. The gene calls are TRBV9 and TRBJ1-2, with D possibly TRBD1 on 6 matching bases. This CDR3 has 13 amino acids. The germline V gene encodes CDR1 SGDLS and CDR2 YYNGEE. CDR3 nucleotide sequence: TGTGCCAGCAGCCAATCGTTTGTCGGGGGCTGCACCTTC. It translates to CASSQSFVGGCTF.

The CDR3: CASSAQGTGNTEAFF. For the CDR3, the DNA is TGTGCCAGCAGTGCCCAGGGGACAGGCAACACTGAAGCTTTCTTT. The chain links TRBV2 to TRBJ1-1; TRBD1 agrees at 8 bases. V was clipped by 4 bases and J by 2 bases; unmatched bases: 6. The germline V gene has CDR1 SNHLY and CDR2 FYNNEI. This CDR3 is 15 amino acids long.

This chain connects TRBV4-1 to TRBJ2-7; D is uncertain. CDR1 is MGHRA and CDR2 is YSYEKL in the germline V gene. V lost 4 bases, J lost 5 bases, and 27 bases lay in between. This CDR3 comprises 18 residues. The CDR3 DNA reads TGCGCCAGCAGCCGCCGAGGACCTACCGAAGACCTGGGGAACGAGCAGTACTTC. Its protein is CASSRRGPTEDLGNEQYF.

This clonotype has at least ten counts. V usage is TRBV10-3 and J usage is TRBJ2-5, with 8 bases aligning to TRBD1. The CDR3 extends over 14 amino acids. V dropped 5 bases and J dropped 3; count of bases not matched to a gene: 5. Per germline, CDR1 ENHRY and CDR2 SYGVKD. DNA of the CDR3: TGTGCCATCAGTCGTGGACAGGGAGAAGAGACCCAGTACTTC. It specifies CAISRGQGEETQYF.

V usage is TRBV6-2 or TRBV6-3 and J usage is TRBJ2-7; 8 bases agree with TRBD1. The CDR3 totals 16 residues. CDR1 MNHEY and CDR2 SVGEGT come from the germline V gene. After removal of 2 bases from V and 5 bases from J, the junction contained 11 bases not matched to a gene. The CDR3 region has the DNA TGTGCCAGCAGTTACCGCGACAGGGGAGTCCGTCACGAGCAGTACTTC. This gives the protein CASSYRDRGVRHEQYF.

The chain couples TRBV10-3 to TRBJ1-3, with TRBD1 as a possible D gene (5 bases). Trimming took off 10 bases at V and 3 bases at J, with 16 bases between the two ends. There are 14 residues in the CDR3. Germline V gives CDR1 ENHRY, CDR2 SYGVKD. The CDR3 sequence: CASRPWGGGNTIYF. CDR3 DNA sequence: TGTGCCAGCAGGCCGTGGGGCGGTGGAAACACCATATATTTT.

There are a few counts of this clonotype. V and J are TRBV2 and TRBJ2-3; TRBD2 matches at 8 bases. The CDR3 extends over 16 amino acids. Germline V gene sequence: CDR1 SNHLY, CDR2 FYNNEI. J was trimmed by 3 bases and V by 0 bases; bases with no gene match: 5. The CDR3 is CASSEAWASGTDTQYF. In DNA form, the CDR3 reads TGTGCCAGCAGTGAAGCGTGGGCTAGCGGGACAGATACGCAGTATTTT. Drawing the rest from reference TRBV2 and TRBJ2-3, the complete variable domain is EPEVTQTPSHQVTQMGQEVILRCVPISNHLYFYWYRQILGQKVEFLVSFYNNEISEKSEIFDDQFSVERPDGSNFTLKIRSTKLEDSAMYFCASSEAWASGTDTQYFGPGTRLTVL.